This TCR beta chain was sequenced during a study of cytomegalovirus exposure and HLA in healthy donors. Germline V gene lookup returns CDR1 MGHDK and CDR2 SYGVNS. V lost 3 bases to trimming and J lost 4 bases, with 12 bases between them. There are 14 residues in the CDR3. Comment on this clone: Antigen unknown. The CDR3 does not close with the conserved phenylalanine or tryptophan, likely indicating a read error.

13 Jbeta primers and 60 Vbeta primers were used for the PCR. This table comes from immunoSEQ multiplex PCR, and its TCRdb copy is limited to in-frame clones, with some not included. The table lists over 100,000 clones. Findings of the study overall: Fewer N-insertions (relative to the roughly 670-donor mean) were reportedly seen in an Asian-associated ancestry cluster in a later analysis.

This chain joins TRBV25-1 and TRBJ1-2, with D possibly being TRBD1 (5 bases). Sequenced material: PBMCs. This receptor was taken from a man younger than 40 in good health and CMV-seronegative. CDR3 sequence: CASSEPTVTYGYTL. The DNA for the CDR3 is TGTGCCAGCAGTGAGCCGACAGTTACCTATGGCTACACCCTC.